The source of this TCR beta chain is a study of shared clonotypes between healthy human individuals. Measured with immunoSEQ multiplex PCR; TCRdb has only the in-frame clones, and not every one. The sample lists some 500,000 clones, about 96% occurring once. CDR1 SNHLY and CDR2 FYNNEI come from the germline V gene. The CDR3 has 12 residues. This clonotype originated in a woman in her thirties in good health. The chain recombines TRBV2 with TRBJ2-5; TRBD1 is a possible D gene (6 bases). The J call may be faulty, since TRBJ2-7 better matches the DNA end. Sequencing input: naive CD4+ T cells sorted from blood. Regarding subset: CD45RA+ positively selected. CDR3 sequence (DNA): TGTGCCAGCAGCGGACAGATCGGCGAGCAGTACTTC. Its translation: CASSGQIGEQYF.